This paragraph reports one T cell receptor (beta chain). Its antigen remains unidentified. It has no much larger one-base neighbor in the sample; base qualities were not kept. The library was made by 5' RACE. Instrument on record: NextSeq 500. To allow correction of PCR and sequencing errors, the TCR library protocol tagged every TCR cDNA molecule with a unique molecular identifier. From the authors' description of their analysis: TCR identification, UMI-based error correction and CDR3 extraction were all carried out with Decombinator tools. Expanded TCRs were defined as those above a frequency of 2 per 1,000, corresponding to the top 1% of the tumor frequency distribution. Expanded tumor TCRs were classed as regional if statistically deemed absent (corrected P<0.05) from at least one tumor region, otherwise ubiquitous. Renyi diversity was computed with the R vegan package after each repertoire had been subsampled 100 times to 5,000 TCRs. CDR3 similarity networks were built from amino acid triplet string-kernel similarity, connecting CDR3s with pairwise similarity above 0.82. The public reads were run again by TCRdb, first through fastp at Q25 and then through MiXCR, and only productive beta chains were kept. Rows with one shared CDR3 protein collapse into an entry with the most common genes and DNA. The V and J calls come from TCRdb's annotation, not from the publication. The sample table holds roughly 2,700 distinct CDR3 sequences, of which about 48% were seen once. The ten largest clonotypes hold 20% to 25% of the sample.

The germline ends are 10 bases apart after V is trimmed by 7 bases and J by 3 bases. The CDR3 spans 12 residues, from the cysteine through the phenylalanine. The kept DNA is CDR3 alone, 36 bases in frame from the first base. From the germline V gene, CDR1 is ENHRY and CDR2 is SYGVKD. This record comes from a study of spatial heterogeneity in lung cancer (dated by TCRdb to the late 2010s). Background on the whole study: Beta-chain transcripts were consistently detected in greater numbers than alpha-chain transcripts, which likely reflects a higher abundance of beta-chain transcripts. TCR transcript counts in tumor regions correlated strongly with a T cell transcriptional module score from matched bulk RNA-seq. In the raw uncorrected reads, each unique combination of TCR and UMI appeared on average more than ten times. TCR alpha and beta repertoires were quantitatively compared across multiple tumor regions, matched nontumor lung and blood in non-small cell lung cancer. TCR repertoire features were related to nonsynonymous mutation counts determined by whole-exome sequencing of tumor tissue. At surgery, both alpha and beta chains were TCR-sequenced in approximately 210 tumor regions, about 64 matched nontumor lung samples and just over 55 PBMC samples. The paper's findings and limits, for the study overall: TCR-seq coverage of tumor T cells was estimated to be only roughly 7.5% for alpha chains and 13% for beta chains. Counts of ubiquitous and regional expanded TCRs were found to correlate with counts of ubiquitous and regional nonsynonymous mutations, respectively. The number of expanded intratumoral alpha and beta TCRs correlated with the tumor nonsynonymous mutation count. Additional single-cell paired TCR alpha and beta sequencing was considered necessary to confirm, at a functional level, the hypothesis that regional TCRs recognize regional mutations.

The time point label for this specimen denotes: sample taken at primary tumor resection. Donors were some 70 patients with early-stage, untreated non-small cell lung cancer from the lung TRACERx cohort. For TCR sequencing, whole RNA was extracted from tumor and nontumor lung tissue, or from cryopreserved PBMC samples, and no cell sorting was done. Only patients with enough RNA available from two or more tumor regions were chosen for TCR sequencing. Tumor and adjacent nontumor lung specimens were reviewed by a lung pathologist before selection. Sequenced here: lung tumor tissue, sampled at surgery. The receptor chain draws on TRBV10-3 and TRBJ2-7; TRBD2 is a weak D gene call, 5 bases matching. This receptor was obtained from a male donor with early-stage non-small cell lung cancer. The CDR3 loop reads CAINSGDYEQYF. The DNA sequence is TGTGCCATCAACTCCGGGGACTACGAGCAGTACTTC.